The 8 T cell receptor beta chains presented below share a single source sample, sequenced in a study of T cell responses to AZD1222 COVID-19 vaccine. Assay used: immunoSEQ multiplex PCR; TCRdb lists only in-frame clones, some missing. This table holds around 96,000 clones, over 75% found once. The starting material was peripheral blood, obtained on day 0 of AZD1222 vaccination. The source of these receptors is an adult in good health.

CDR3 DNA: TGTGCCAGCAGCTTAGTGACAACAACTAATGAAAAACTGTTTTTT. It yields the protein CASSLVTTTNEKLFF. The chain recombines TRBV11-2 with TRBJ1-4; D is undetermined. The ends were cut back, 1 base at V and 0 bases at J, with 6 bases in the middle. The germline CDR1 and CDR2 sequences are SGHAT and FQNNGV. This CDR3 comprises 15 residues.

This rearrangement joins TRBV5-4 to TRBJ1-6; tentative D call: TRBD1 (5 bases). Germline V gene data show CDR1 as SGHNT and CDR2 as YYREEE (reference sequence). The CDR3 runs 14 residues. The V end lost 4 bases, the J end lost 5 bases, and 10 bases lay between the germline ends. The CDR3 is CASSNGTNNSPLHF. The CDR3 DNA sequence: TGTGCCAGCAGCAACGGGACCAATAATTCACCCCTCCACTTT.

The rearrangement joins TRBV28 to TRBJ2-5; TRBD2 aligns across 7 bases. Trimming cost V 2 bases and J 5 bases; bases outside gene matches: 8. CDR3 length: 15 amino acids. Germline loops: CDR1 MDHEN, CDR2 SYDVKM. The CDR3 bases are TGTGCCAGCAGTTTAAATGCGGGGGTATATGAGACCCAGTACTTC. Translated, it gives CASSLNAGVYETQYF.

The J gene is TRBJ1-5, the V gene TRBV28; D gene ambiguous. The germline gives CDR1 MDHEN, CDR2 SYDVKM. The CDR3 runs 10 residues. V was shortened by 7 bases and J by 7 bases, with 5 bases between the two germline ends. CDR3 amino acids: CASNKQPQHF. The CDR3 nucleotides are TGTGCCAGCAATAAGCAGCCCCAGCATTTT.

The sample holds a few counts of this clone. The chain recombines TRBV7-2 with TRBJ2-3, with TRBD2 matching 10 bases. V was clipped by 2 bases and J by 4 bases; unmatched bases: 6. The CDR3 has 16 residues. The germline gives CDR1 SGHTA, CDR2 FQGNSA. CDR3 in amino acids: CASSLRAAGGPDTQYF. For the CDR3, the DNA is TGTGCCAGCAGCTTAAGGGCAGCGGGGGGGCCAGATACGCAGTATTTT. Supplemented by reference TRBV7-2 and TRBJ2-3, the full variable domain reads GAGVSQSPSNKVTEKGKDVELRCDPISGHTALYWYRQSLGQGLEFLIYFQGNSAPDKSGLPSDRFSAERTGGSVSTLTIQRTQQEDSAVYLCASSLRAAGGPDTQYFGPGTRLTVL.

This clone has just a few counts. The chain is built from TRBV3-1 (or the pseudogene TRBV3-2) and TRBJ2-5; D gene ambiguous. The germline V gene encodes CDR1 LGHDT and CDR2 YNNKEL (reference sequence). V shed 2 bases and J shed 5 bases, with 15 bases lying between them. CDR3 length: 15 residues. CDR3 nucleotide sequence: TGTGCCAGCAGCCAACGGAGACACGGGCGGGAGACCCAGTACTTC. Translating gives CASSQRRHGRETQYF.

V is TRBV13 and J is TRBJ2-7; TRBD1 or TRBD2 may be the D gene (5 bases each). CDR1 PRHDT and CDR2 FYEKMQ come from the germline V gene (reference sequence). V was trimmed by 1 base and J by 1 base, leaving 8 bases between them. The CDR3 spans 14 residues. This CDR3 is CASSLVGGSYEQYF. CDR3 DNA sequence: TGTGCCAGCAGCTTAGTTGGGGGATCCTACGAGCAGTACTTC.

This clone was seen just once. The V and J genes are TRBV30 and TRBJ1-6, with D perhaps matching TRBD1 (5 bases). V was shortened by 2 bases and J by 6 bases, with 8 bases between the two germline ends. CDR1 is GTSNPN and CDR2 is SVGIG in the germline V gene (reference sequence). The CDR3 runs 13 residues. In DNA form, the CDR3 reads TGTGCCTGGAGTCTCGGGGCTAATTCACCCCTCCACTTT. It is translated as CAWSLGANSPLHF.